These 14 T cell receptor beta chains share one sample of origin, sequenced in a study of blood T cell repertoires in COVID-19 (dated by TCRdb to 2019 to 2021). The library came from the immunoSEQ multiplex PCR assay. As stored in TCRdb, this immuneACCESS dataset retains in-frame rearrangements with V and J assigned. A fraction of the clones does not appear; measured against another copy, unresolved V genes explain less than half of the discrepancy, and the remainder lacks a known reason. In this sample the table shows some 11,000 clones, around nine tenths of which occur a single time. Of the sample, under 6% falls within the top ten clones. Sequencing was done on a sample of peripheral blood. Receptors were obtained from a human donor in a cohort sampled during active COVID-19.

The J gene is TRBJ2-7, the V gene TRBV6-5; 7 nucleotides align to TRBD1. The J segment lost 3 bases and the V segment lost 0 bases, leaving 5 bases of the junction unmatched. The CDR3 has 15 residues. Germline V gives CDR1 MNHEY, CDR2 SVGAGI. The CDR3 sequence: CASSYSWGQSYEQYF. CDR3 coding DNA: TGTGCCAGCAGTTACTCGTGGGGACAGAGCTACGAGCAGTACTTC.

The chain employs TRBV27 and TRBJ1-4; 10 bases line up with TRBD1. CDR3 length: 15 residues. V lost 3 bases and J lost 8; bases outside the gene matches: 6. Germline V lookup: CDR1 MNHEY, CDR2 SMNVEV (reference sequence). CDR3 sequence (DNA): TGTGCCAGCAGTTTGACAGGGGGCGCGCTCGAAAAACTGTTTTTT. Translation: CASSLTGGALEKLFF.

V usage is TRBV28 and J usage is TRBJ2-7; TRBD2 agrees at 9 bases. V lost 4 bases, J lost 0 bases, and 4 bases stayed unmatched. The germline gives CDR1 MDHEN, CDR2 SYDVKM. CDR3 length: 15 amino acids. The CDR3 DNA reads TGTGCCAGCAGTTCGGCGGGAGGGAGCTCCTACGAGCAGTACTTC. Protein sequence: CASSSAGGSSYEQYF.

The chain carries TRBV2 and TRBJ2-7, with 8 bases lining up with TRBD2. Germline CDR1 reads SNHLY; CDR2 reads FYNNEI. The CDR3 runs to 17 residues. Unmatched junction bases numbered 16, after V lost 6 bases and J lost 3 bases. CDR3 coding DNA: TGTGCCAGCAGACTGGGACTCCGTAGCGGGACTCACTACGAGCAGTACTTC. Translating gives CASRLGLRSGTHYEQYF. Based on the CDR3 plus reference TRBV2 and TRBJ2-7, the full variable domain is EPEVTQTPSHQVTQMGQEVILRCVPISNHLYFYWYRQILGQKVEFLVSFYNNEISEKSEIFDDQFSVERPDGSNFTLKIRSTKLEDSAMYFCASRLGLRSGTHYEQYFGPGTRLTVT.

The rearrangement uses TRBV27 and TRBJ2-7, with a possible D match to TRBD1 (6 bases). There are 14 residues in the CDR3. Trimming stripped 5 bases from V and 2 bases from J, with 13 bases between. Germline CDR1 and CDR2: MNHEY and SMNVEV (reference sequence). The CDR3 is CASSLGGYTYEQYF. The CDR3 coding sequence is TGTGCCAGCAGTCTTGGGGGCTATACCTACGAGCAGTACTTC.

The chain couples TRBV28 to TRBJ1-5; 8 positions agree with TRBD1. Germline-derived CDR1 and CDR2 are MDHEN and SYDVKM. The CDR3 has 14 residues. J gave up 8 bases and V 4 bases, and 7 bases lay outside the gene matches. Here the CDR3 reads CASSSTGESKPQHF. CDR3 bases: TGTGCCAGCAGTTCGACAGGGGAATCGAAGCCCCAGCATTTT. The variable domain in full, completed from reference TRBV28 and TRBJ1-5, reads DVKVTQSSRYLVKRTGEKVFLECVQDMDHENMFWYRQDPGLGLRLIYFSYDVKMKEKGDIPEGYSVSREKKERFSLILESASTNQTSMYLCASSSTGESKPQHFGDGTRLSIL.

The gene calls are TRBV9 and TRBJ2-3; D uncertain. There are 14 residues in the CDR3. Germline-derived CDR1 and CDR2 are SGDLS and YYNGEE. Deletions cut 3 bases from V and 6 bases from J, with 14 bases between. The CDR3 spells CASSAPPRVDTQYF. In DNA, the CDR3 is TGTGCCAGCAGCGCCCCACCCCGCGTGGATACGCAGTATTTT.

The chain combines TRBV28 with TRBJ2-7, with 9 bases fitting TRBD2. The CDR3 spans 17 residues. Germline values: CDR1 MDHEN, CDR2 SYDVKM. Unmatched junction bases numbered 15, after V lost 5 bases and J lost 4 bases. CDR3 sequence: CASSRREGPLWRYEQYF. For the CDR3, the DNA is TGTGCCAGCAGTAGGCGGGAGGGCCCTTTATGGAGATACGAGCAGTACTTC.

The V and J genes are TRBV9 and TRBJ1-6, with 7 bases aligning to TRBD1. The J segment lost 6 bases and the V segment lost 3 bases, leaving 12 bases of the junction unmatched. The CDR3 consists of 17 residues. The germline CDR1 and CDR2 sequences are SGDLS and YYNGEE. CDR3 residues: CASSADPDRRSNSPLHF. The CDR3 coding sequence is TGTGCCAGCAGCGCAGACCCGGACAGGAGATCTAATTCACCCCTCCACTTT.

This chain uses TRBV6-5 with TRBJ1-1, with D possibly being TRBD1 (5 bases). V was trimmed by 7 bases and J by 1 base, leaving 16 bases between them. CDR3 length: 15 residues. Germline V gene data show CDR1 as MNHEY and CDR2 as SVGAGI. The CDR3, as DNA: TGTGCCAGCACCCAGGGTAGCACAGGGAACACTGAAGCTTTCTTT. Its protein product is CASTQGSTGNTEAFF.

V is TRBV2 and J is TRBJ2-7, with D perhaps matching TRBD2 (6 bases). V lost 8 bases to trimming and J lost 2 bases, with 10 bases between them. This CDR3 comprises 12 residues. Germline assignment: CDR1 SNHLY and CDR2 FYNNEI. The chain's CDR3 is CASGGVAYEQYF. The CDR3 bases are TGTGCCAGCGGAGGGGTGGCCTACGAGCAGTACTTC. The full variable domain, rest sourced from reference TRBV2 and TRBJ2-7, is EPEVTQTPSHQVTQMGQEVILRCVPISNHLYFYWYRQILGQKVEFLVSFYNNEISEKSEIFDDQFSVERPDGSNFTLKIRSTKLEDSAMYFCASGGVAYEQYFGPGTRLTVT.

CDR3 amino acids: CASSLGRQGAYGYTF. The CDR3 region has the DNA TGCGCCAGCAGCTTGGGACGACAGGGGGCATATGGCTACACCTTC. The chain recombines TRBV5-1 with TRBJ1-2; TRBD1 matches at 10 bases. The germline CDR1 and CDR2 sequences are SGHRS and YFSETQ. Unmatched junction bases numbered 4, after V lost 0 bases and J lost 5 bases. The CDR3 extends over 15 amino acids.

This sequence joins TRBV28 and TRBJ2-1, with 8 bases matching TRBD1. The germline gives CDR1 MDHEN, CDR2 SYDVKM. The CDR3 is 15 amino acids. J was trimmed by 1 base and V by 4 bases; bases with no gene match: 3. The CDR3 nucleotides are TGTGCCAGCAGTTCAGGGGGCCGGTCCTACAATGAGCAGTTCTTC. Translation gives CASSSGGRSYNEQFF. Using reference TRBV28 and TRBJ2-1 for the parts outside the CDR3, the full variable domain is DVKVTQSSRYLVKRTGEKVFLECVQDMDHENMFWYRQDPGLGLRLIYFSYDVKMKEKGDIPEGYSVSREKKERFSLILESASTNQTSMYLCASSSGGRSYNEQFFGPGTRLTVL.

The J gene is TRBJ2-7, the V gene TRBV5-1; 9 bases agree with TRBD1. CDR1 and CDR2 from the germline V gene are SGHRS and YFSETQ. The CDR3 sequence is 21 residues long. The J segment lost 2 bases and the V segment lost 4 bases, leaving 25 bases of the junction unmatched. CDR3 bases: TGCGCCAGCAGCCCGGAGGGGCCGCCGGGACAGGGCATCTTATCAACCTACGAGCAGTACTTC. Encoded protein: CASSPEGPPGQGILSTYEQYF.